A single sample gave rise to the 8 T cell receptor beta chains below, sequenced in a study of blood T cell repertoires in COVID-19. Sequenced by immunoSEQ multiplex PCR; TCRdb stores in-frame clones only, minus some. The sample carries around 260,000 clones, 75% to 90% recorded once. Sequences were obtained from peripheral blood. These receptors were obtained from a man younger than 40 with active or convalescent COVID-19.

V gene TRBV29-1 combines with J gene TRBJ2-1; D gene uncertain. Per the germline V gene, CDR1 is SQVTM and CDR2 is ANQGSEA. V was clipped by 3 bases and J by 0 bases, with 12 bases between them. There are 15 residues in the CDR3. The DNA of the CDR3 is TGCAGCGTTGATTCTACAGATCTCTCCTACAATGAGCAGTTCTTC. Translation: CSVDSTDLSYNEQFF.

The rearrangement uses TRBV5-4 and TRBJ2-5; 8 bases are shared with TRBD2. The CDR3 runs 14 residues. The germline gives CDR1 SGHNT, CDR2 YYREEE (reference sequence). V gave up 0 bases and J gave up 5 bases; unmatched junction bases: 3. Written as DNA, the CDR3 is TGTGCCAGCAGCTTGGACCCGGGGGGGGAGACCCAGTACTTC. Amino acids: CASSLDPGGETQYF. Using reference TRBV5-4 and TRBJ2-5 for the parts outside the CDR3, the full variable domain is ETGVTQSPTHLIKTRGQQVTLRCSSQSGHNTVSWYQQALGQGPQFIFQYYREEENGRGNFPPRFSGLQFPNYSSELNVNALELDDSALYLCASSLDPGGETQYFGPGTRLLVL.

The chain carries TRBV27 and TRBJ2-7, with D tentatively TRBD2 (6 bases). In germline, CDR1 is MNHEY, CDR2 SMNVEV (reference sequence). V shed 7 bases and J shed 2 bases, with 18 bases lying between them. The CDR3 runs 15 residues. This chain's CDR3 is CASTVRGLGPYEQYF. In DNA form, the CDR3 reads TGTGCCAGCACCGTACGGGGGTTGGGGCCCTACGAGCAGTACTTC.

This chain joins TRBV27 and TRBJ2-1, with 8 bases identical to TRBD2. The CDR3 loop spans 15 amino acids. V was pared by 5 bases and J by 10 bases, with 13 bases of the junction left unmatched. Germline V gene lookup returns CDR1 MNHEY and CDR2 SMNVEV (reference sequence). CDR3 residues: CASSTQRGQDLEQFF. CDR3 coding DNA: TGTGCCAGCAGTACCCAGCGGGGGCAAGATTTGGAGCAGTTCTTC.

The CDR3 reads CASSPGNTEAFF. The CDR3 DNA sequence: TGTGCCAGTAGTCCCGGGAACACTGAAGCTTTCTTT. The J gene is TRBJ1-1, the V gene TRBV19, with D hard to call. The CDR3 is 12 residues long. Germline assignment: CDR1 LNHDA and CDR2 SQIVND (reference sequence). Trimming took 5 bases from V and 1 from J, leaving 5 bases between them.

V usage is TRBV15 and J usage is TRBJ1-2, with 7 bases identical to TRBD1. The CDR3 length is 14 residues. Germline-derived CDR1 and CDR2 are LNHNV and YYDKDF (reference sequence). V lost 0 bases and J lost 4; bases outside the gene matches: 2. The CDR3 DNA reads TGTGCCACCAGCAGAGACAGGGGGACCTATGGCTACACCTTC. This encodes CATSRDRGTYGYTF.

The rearrangement links TRBV2 to TRBJ1-1, with D possibly being TRBD1 (5 bases). V was pared by 6 bases and J by 1 base, with 15 bases between. The CDR3 has 15 amino acids. Germline CDR1 is SNHLY and CDR2 is FYNNEI. DNA for the CDR3: TGTGCCAGCAGATCGAAACAGGTCCCGAACACTGAAGCTTTCTTT. This codes for CASRSKQVPNTEAFF.

The V and J genes are TRBV6-5 and TRBJ2-5, with TRBD2 matching 7 bases. V shed 0 bases and J 5 bases; nucleotides not matched to a gene: 6. The CDR3 has 15 residues. Germline CDR1 is MNHEY and CDR2 is SVGAGI. Written as DNA, the CDR3 is TGTGCCAGCAGTTACTCCCCCGGGGGAGGGGAGACCCAGTACTTC. Translation gives CASSYSPGGGETQYF.